Described below is a single TCR beta chain sequence and its context. Its antigen is still unknown. Other DNA sequences of this sample code for an identical CDR3. This record belongs to a study of shared clonotypes between healthy human individuals. Study-wide findings and caveats: All-four-donor shared clonotypes had higher generation probabilities than non-shared clonotypes did.

Generated by immunoSEQ multiplex PCR, the TCRdb table keeps only in-frame clones and is missing some. The sample has 2 million to 2.5 million clones; over 85% are singletons. The sequencing input was naive CD4+ T cells from PBMCs. The subset denotes: CD45RA+ positively selected. This receptor was taken from a man in his late teens or twenties in good health. Some clones in this sample may be carry-over from other donors' samples.

The CDR3 is CASSLGGGNEQYF. The CDR3 DNA reads TGTGCCAGCAGCTTAGGGGGGGGCAACGAGCAGTACTTC. V and J are TRBV11-2 and TRBJ2-7; TRBD2 is a possible D gene (7 bases). Germline lookup yields CDR1 SGHAT and CDR2 FQNNGV. V dropped 1 base and J dropped 5 bases, with 9 bases sitting between them. This CDR3 is built from 13 residues.